A selection of T cell receptor beta chains follows, all from one sample in a study of regulatory T cells in long-lasting Graves disease. TCRdb independently ran MiXCR on the multiplex PCR reads; one entry per CDR3 protein. The data show about 460,000 distinct CDR3 sequences, around a fifth seen once. The specimen comprised peripheral blood mononuclear cells (PBMCs), sampled when the disease was refractory, from a patient treated with antithyroid drugs. Receptors originate from a female donor with Graves disease. CDR3s include the opening cysteine and the closing phenylalanine or tryptophan. D genes are given only for firm matches. Clone size is not always given. Where it is, it says once, few, many or a class for expanded clones.

j_call: TRBJ2-7; cdr3_length: 15; d_call: TRBD2; clone_size: many; v_call: TRBV28; cdr3_aa: CASSSLAGDVSEQYF; cdr3_nt: TGTGCCAGCAGTTCTCTTGCGGGAGATGTGAGTGAGCAGTACTTC
j_call: TRBJ1-2; cdr3_length: 16; d_call: .; clone_size: many; v_call: TRBV7-2; cdr3_aa: CASSLGGPGKRLGYTF; cdr3_nt: TGTGCCAGCAGCTTGGGTGGGCCAGGGAAAAGATTGGGCTACACCTTC
j_call: TRBJ1-3; cdr3_length: 17; d_call: .; clone_size: once; v_call: TRBV19; cdr3_aa: CASSIGLGRSSGNTIYF; cdr3_nt: TGTGCCAGTAGTATAGGACTGGGGCGAAGCTCTGGAAACACCATATATTTT
j_call: TRBJ1-2; cdr3_length: 14; d_call: TRBD1; clone_size: .; v_call: TRBV15; cdr3_aa: CATSRGQGNYGYTF; cdr3_nt: TGTGCCACCAGCAGAGGACAGGGGAACTATGGCTACACCTTC
j_call: TRBJ1-5; cdr3_length: 15; d_call: TRBD1; clone_size: few; v_call: TRBV6-1; cdr3_aa: CASSRGGNPNQPQHF; cdr3_nt: TGTGCCAGCAGTAGAGGGGGCAACCCCAATCAGCCCCAGCATTTT
j_call: TRBJ2-7; cdr3_length: 11; d_call: .; clone_size: many; v_call: TRBV7-9; cdr3_aa: CASSLHGEQYF; cdr3_nt: TGTGCCAGCAGCTTGCACGGGGAGCAGTACTTC
j_call: TRBJ1-1; cdr3_length: 14; d_call: .; clone_size: many; v_call: TRBV7-6; cdr3_aa: CASSLGNLNTEAFF; cdr3_nt: TGTGCCAGCAGCTTAGGCAATCTGAACACTGAAGCTTTCTTT
j_call: TRBJ2-7; cdr3_length: 15; d_call: TRBD2; clone_size: .; v_call: TRBV27; cdr3_aa: CASSFSSGESYEQYF; cdr3_nt: TGTGCCAGCAGTTTCTCTAGCGGGGAGTCCTACGAGCAGTACTTC
j_call: TRBJ2-4; cdr3_length: 17; d_call: TRBD1; clone_size: .; v_call: TRBV19; cdr3_aa: CASSRLDTTGALSIQYF; cdr3_nt: TGTGCCAGTAGTAGGCTCGATACGACAGGGGCGTTGAGCATTCAGTACTTC
j_call: TRBJ2-3; cdr3_length: 15; d_call: TRBD1; clone_size: .; v_call: TRBV6-2/TRBV6-3; cdr3_aa: CASSYSKGADQPQYF; cdr3_nt: TGTGCCAGCAGTTACTCAAAGGGGGCCGATCAGCCCCAGTATTTT